These T cell receptor beta chains were read from a single sample in a study of blood T cell repertoires in COVID-19. Measured with immunoSEQ multiplex PCR; TCRdb has only the in-frame clones, and not every one. The top ten clones hold over 1.3% of a sample with approximately 230,000 clones, 88% of them seen once. The sample comprised peripheral blood. The receptors shown here come from a man older than 75 with acute or convalescent COVID-19. The CDR3 runs from the conserved cysteine through the conserved F or W. A D gene is named only where the DNA matches it firmly. For some rows the clone size is stated as once, few or many, or as a class when expanded; others skip it.

size	V	D	J	CDR3	DNA
NA	TRBV18	TRBD2	TRBJ2-1	CASSPQAGYNEQFF	TGTGCCAGCTCACCCCAAGCGGGATACAATGAGCAGTTCTTC
NA	TRBV18	TRBD1	TRBJ2-3	CASSTGDTQYF	TGTGCCAGCTCGACAGGGGATACGCAGTATTTT
NA	TRBV5-1	TRBD2	TRBJ2-5	CASSRAGPQETQYF	TGCGCCAGCAGCAGAGCGGGGCCGCAAGAGACCCAGTACTTC
NA	TRBV15	NA	TRBJ2-1	CATSSGGGSSYNEQFF	TGTGCCACCAGCAGCGGGGGCGGGAGTTCCTACAATGAGCAGTTCTTC
once	TRBV18	TRBD1	TRBJ1-5	CASSPGTAAQPQHF	TGTGCCAGCTCACCAGGGACAGCGGCCCAGCCCCAGCATTTT
NA	TRBV6-1	NA	TRBJ1-5	CASSEALSRRDQPQHF	TGTGCCAGCAGTGAAGCGCTTTCCAGGCGAGATCAGCCCCAGCATTTT
NA	TRBV18	TRBD1	TRBJ1-5	CASSWDRDQPQHF	TGTGCCAGCTCATGGGACAGAGATCAGCCCCAGCATTTT
NA	TRBV7-2	NA	TRBJ2-3	CASSPLATPDTQYF	TGTGCCAGCAGCCCTCTAGCGACACCAGATACGCAGTATTTT
NA	TRBV10-3	NA	TRBJ2-7	CAIGTGITYEQYF	TGTGCCATCGGGACTGGCATAACCTACGAGCAGTACTTC
NA	TRBV24-1	NA	TRBJ1-5	CATSAGRAGGNQPQHF	TGTGCCACCAGTGCCGGGAGGGCCGGGGGCAATCAGCCCCAGCATTTT
NA	TRBV19	TRBD2	TRBJ2-1	CASTSSGKNEQFF	TGTGCCAGTACCTCTAGCGGGAAAAATGAGCAGTTCTTC
NA	TRBV7-2	NA	TRBJ1-4	CASSLEGFNEKLFF	TGTGCCAGCAGCTTAGAGGGGTTTAATGAAAAACTGTTTTTT
NA	TRBV6-2/TRBV6-3	NA	TRBJ2-7	CASSYGGGLREQYF	TGTGCCAGCAGTTACGGGGGGGGGCTCCGCGAGCAGTACTTC
NA	TRBV5-1	TRBD2	TRBJ2-1	CASSLDPSGGSKEQFF	TGCGCCAGCAGCTTGGATCCTAGCGGGGGGTCCAAAGAGCAGTTCTTC
NA	TRBV5-1	TRBD1	TRBJ1-2	CASSFGTGDLGGYTF	TGCGCCAGCAGCTTCGGGACAGGGGACCTAGGCGGCTACACCTTC
few	TRBV19	NA	TRBJ1-2	CASTRTEFGYTF	TGTGCCAGTACTAGGACAGAATTTGGCTACACCTTC
NA	TRBV19	TRBD2	TRBJ2-3	CASSMGLAGGQDTQYF	TGTGCCAGTAGTATGGGACTAGCGGGGGGGCAAGATACGCAGTATTTT
NA	TRBV4-1	NA	TRBJ2-7	CASSQEQNGGYEQYF	TGCGCCAGCAGCCAAGAACAAAACGGCGGCTACGAGCAGTACTTC
once	TRBV5-1	TRBD2	TRBJ2-4	CASSLAGLAGGFPKNIQYF	TGCGCCAGCAGTTTGGCGGGACTAGCGGGAGGGTTTCCCAAAAACATTCAGTACTTC
NA	TRBV7-8	NA	TRBJ2-1	CASSINQAYNEQFF	TGTGCCAGCAGCATAAATCAGGCCTACAATGAGCAGTTCTTC
few	TRBV29-1	NA	TRBJ1-3	CSVSDWSSGNTIYF	TGCAGCGTCTCGGACTGGAGCTCTGGAAACACCATATATTTT
NA	TRBV4-1	TRBD1	TRBJ1-5	CASSQDPGQVQPQHF	TGCGCCAGCAGCCAAGATCCTGGACAGGTCCAGCCCCAGCATTTT
NA	TRBV25-1	NA	TRBJ2-2	CASSDPTTSHGELFF	TGTGCCAGCAGTGATCCGACAACTAGCCACGGGGAGCTGTTTTTT
once	TRBV7-2	NA	TRBJ2-3	CASSLSLVGTDTQYF	TGTGCCAGCAGCTTAAGCCTCGTCGGCACAGATACGCAGTATTTT
NA	TRBV7-9	TRBD1	TRBJ2-7	CASSLATGTGQYSEQYF	TGTGCCAGCAGCTTAGCTACCGGGACAGGGCAGTACAGCGAGCAGTACTTC
NA	TRBV7-8	NA	TRBJ1-2	CASSPLYRSFYGYTF	TGTGCCAGCAGCCCTTTGTACCGGTCTTTCTATGGCTACACCTTC
NA	TRBV3-1/TRBV3-2	TRBD1	TRBJ2-1	CASSGRGHYNEQFF	TGTGCCAGCAGCGGCAGGGGGCATTACAATGAGCAGTTCTTC
NA	TRBV7-9	TRBD1	TRBJ1-4	CASSSGDRGTNEKLFF	TGTGCCAGCAGCTCAGGGGACAGGGGCACTAATGAAAAACTGTTTTTT
NA	TRBV19	NA	TRBJ2-7	CASRTRRGLGEQYF	TGTGCCAGTAGGACGAGGCGGGGCCTTGGTGAGCAGTACTTC
NA	TRBV24-1	TRBD1	TRBJ1-5	CATSDSTGSQPQHF	TGTGCCACCAGTGACTCGACAGGGTCCCAGCCCCAGCATTTT
NA	TRBV12-3/TRBV12-4	NA	TRBJ1-1	CASRPQENTEAFF	TGTGCCAGCAGGCCACAGGAGAACACTGAAGCTTTCTTT
NA	TRBV13	TRBD2	TRBJ2-3	CASSLLSGGAGSTDTQYF	TGTGCCAGCAGCTTACTTAGCGGGGGGGCCGGTTCCACAGATACGCAGTATTTT
NA	TRBV7-9	TRBD1	TRBJ2-3	CASSYDRAVNTDTQYF	TGTGCCAGCAGCTACGACAGGGCCGTCAACACAGATACGCAGTATTTT
NA	TRBV9	NA	TRBJ2-3	CASSVDQANTQYF	TGTGCCAGCAGCGTTGACCAGGCGAATACGCAGTATTTT
NA	TRBV6-5	NA	TRBJ2-7	CASGERAYEQYF	TGTGCCAGCGGAGAGAGAGCCTACGAGCAGTACTTC
NA	TRBV19	TRBD1	TRBJ1-5	CASTPEGQAYQPQHF	TGTGCCAGTACCCCCGAAGGACAGGCTTATCAGCCCCAGCATTTT
NA	TRBV5-4	NA	TRBJ2-3	CASSLDSSGVRADTQYF	TGTGCCAGCAGCTTGGATTCATCGGGAGTGCGGGCAGATACGCAGTATTTT
few	TRBV29-1	TRBD1	TRBJ2-5	CSVGGQYTETQYF	TGCAGCGTTGGGGGACAGTATACAGAGACCCAGTACTTC
NA	TRBV15	TRBD2	TRBJ2-3	CATSRDPTGGLDTQYF	TGTGCCACCAGCAGAGATCCAACGGGGGGGCTTGATACGCAGTATTTT
once	TRBV19	TRBD1	TRBJ2-7	CASSHTLETGTYEQYF	TGTGCCAGTAGCCACACCTTAGAGACAGGGACCTACGAGCAGTACTTC
NA	TRBV6-1	NA	TRBJ2-1	CASTTGAGGLNEQFF	TGTGCCAGCACCACCGGGGCAGGGGGGTTAAATGAGCAGTTCTTC
NA	TRBV12-3/TRBV12-4	TRBD1	TRBJ1-1	CASSLRDRLKAFF	TGTGCCAGCAGTTTACGGGACAGACTTAAAGCTTTCTTT
NA	TRBV6-5	NA	TRBJ1-2	CASSYEMRDGYTF	TGTGCCAGCAGTTACGAGATGCGGGATGGCTACACCTTC
once	TRBV6-2/TRBV6-3	TRBD1	TRBJ2-7	CASSYRDRVAYEQYF	TGTGCCAGCAGTTACAGGGACAGGGTTGCCTACGAGCAGTACTTC
NA	TRBV4-2	NA	TRBJ1-4	CASSPRVWDEKLFF	TGTGCCAGCAGCCCCCGGGTATGGGATGAAAAACTGTTTTTT
once	TRBV19	NA	TRBJ2-2	CASSIRVTGELFF	TGTGCCAGTAGTATTCGGGTTACCGGGGAGCTGTTTTTT
NA	TRBV5-1	NA	TRBJ2-7	CASSNSQGHDEQYF	TGCGCCAGCAGCAACAGTCAGGGGCATGACGAGCAGTACTTC
NA	TRBV7-2	TRBD1	TRBJ1-2	CASSSRQGSPFGYGYTF	TGTGCCAGCAGCTCCCGACAGGGGAGTCCTTTCGGATATGGCTACACCTTC
NA	TRBV5-1	NA	TRBJ1-5	CASSLASNQPQHF	TGCGCCAGCAGCTTGGCAAGCAATCAGCCCCAGCATTTT
few	TRBV18	TRBD1	TRBJ1-5	CASSPGTGGPYSNQPQHF	TGTGCCAGCTCACCAGGGACAGGGGGGCCTTATAGCAATCAGCCCCAGCATTTT